Listed below are T cell receptor beta chains from one sample, sequenced in a study of blood T cell repertoires in COVID-19. The repertoire was sequenced with immunoSEQ multiplex PCR; TCRdb's copy has only in-frame clones and lacks some. This table holds some 55,000 clones, about three quarters found once. The sample consisted of peripheral blood. Every receptor here comes from a man in his 70s with active or convalescent COVID-19. Each CDR3 is given with its conserved first and last residue. For some rows the clone size is stated as once, few or many, or as a class when expanded; others skip it.

TRBV15 - CATSRGTTRGNEKLFF
TRBV18 - CASSPRPGGPEAFF
TRBV7-6 once CASSSRGSGEPTDTQYF
TRBV30 - CAWTRTAMNTEAFF
TRBV28 - CASSLWTGIGNTIYF
TRBV7-8 - CASSLAPQNYGYTF
TRBV15 - CATSPEWDEKLFF
TRBV5-4 - CASSLRGGAASIPGELFF
TRBV5-4 - CASSREPFIGYTF
TRBV6-5 - CASSYSTGVGTDTQYF
TRBV27 few CASRGGATRGYNEQFF
TRBV29-1 few CSVEIGTHPALVF
TRBV19 - CASSMKLAGGNEQFF